This T cell receptor beta chain was sequenced in a study of blood T cell repertoires in COVID-19. Study summary: Nucleic acid was either cDNA or gDNA, and it came from T cells, B-cell-depleted T cells, or PBMCs.

Per the authors' pipeline: Nucleated cell counts were estimated from reference gene primer amplification. Here immunoSEQ multiplex PCR was the method, and the copy in TCRdb shows in-frame clones only, minus some. The V and J calls and clone size come from that table; D and trimming were worked out from the DNA. The table shows fewer than 110,000 clones, with roughly nine tenths occurring only once. From germline, CDR1 is KGHDR and CDR2 SFDVKD. V gave up 3 bases and J gave up 0 bases, with 12 bases separating them. The CDR3 has 16 amino acids. The gene calls are TRBV24-1 and TRBJ2-3, with D tentatively TRBD2 (5 bases). The clonotype originates from a human donor in a cohort sampled during active COVID-19. The material sequenced was peripheral blood. Written as DNA, the CDR3 is TGTGCCACCAGTGATCGGACTGGGAAAAGCACAGATACGCAGTATTTT. Protein: CATSDRTGKSTDTQYF.